These T cell receptor beta chains were read from a single sample in a study of graft-versus-host responses after intestinal transplantation. These receptors are not linked to any known antigen. The method was immunoSEQ multiplex PCR; TCRdb's version includes in-frame clones alone and lacks a portion of them. The sample lists about 66,000 clones, about 90% seen once, with about 1.3% in the top ten. Sequencing used unstimulated CD8+ T cells sorted from spleen or lymph node cells, obtained before intestinal transplant. These receptors originate from a human donor who received an intestinal transplant. The CDR3 runs from the conserved cysteine through the conserved F or W. The order of the fields is J gene, V gene, CDR3 length, CDR3 protein.

TRBJ1-4 TRBV7-9 14 CASSFKGPNEKLFF
TRBJ1-2 TRBV6-1 11 CASTQNYGYTF
TRBJ1-2 TRBV27 14 CASSLQGGNYGYTF
TRBJ2-3 TRBV7-9 16 CASSLLGQGGTDTQYF
TRBJ2-7 TRBV9 15 CASSASSGVNYEQYF
TRBJ2-7 TRBV5-6 15 CASSLAGVSTYEQYF
TRBJ1-2 TRBV6-5 14 CASSYSDRSFGYTF
TRBJ2-1 TRBV19 15 CASTAGGSAYNEQFF
TRBJ1-3 TRBV5-6 13 CASTTGSGNTIYF
TRBJ2-7 TRBV27 15 CASSLAPGEGYEQYF
TRBJ2-1 TRBV5-1 14 CASSFSGGMNEQFF
TRBJ2-5 TRBV2 12 CATRGAEETQYF
TRBJ1-4 TRBV2 13 CASSGDSNEKLFF
TRBJ1-6 TRBV7-9 15 CASSFGQGNNSPLHF
TRBJ2-5 TRBV29-1 15 CSVDLSGRVWETQYF
TRBJ1-3 TRBV7-9 14 CASSSPGVGNTIYF
TRBJ2-7 TRBV5-6 15 CASSLGGVPTYEQYF
TRBJ2-3 TRBV19 14 CASSMGRSTDTQYF